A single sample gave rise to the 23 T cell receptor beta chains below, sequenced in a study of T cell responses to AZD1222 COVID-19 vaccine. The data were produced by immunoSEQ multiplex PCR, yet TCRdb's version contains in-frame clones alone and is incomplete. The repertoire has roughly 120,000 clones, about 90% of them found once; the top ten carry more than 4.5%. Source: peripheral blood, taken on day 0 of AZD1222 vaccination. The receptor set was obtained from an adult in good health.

CDR3 loop: CASSQSGLESYYGYTF. CDR3 in DNA: TGTGCCAGCAGCCAATCCGGCCTGGAGTCATACTATGGCTACACCTTC. The chain combines TRBV16 with TRBJ1-2; D remains ambiguous. The CDR3 has 16 residues. Trimming removed 0 bases at V and 3 bases at J, with 14 bases between. Germline CDR1 reads KGHSY; CDR2 reads FQNENV.

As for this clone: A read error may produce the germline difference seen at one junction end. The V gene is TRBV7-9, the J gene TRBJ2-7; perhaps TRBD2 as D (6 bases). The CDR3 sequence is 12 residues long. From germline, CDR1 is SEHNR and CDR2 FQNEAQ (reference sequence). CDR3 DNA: TGTGCCAGCAGCCCCCGACGGGACTTCGCGGACTTC. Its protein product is CASSPRRDFADF.

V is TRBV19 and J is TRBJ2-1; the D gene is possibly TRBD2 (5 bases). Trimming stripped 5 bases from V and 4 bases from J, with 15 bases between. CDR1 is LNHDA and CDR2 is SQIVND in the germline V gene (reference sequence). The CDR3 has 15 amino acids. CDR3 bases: TGTGCCAGTAGTTACGGGGTCAGGTCGTACAATGAGCAGTTCTTC. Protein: CASSYGVRSYNEQFF.

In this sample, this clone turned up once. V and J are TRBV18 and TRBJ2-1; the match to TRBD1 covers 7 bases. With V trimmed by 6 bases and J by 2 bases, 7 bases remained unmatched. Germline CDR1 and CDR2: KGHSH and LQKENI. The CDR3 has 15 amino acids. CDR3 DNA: TGTGCCAGCTCCCCCGGGCAGGGGGCCTACAATGAGCAGTTCTTC. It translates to CASSPGQGAYNEQFF.

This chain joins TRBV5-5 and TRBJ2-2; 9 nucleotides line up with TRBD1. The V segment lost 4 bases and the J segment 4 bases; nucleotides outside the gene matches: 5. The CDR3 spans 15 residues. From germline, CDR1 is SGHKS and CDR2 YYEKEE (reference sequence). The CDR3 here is CASSGGTGTTGELFF. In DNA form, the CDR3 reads TGTGCCAGCAGCGGGGGGACAGGGACCACCGGGGAGCTGTTTTTT.

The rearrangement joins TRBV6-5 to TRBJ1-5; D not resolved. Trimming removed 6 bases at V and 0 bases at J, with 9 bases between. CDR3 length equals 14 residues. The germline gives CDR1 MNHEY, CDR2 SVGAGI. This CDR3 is CASRNRNSNQPQHF. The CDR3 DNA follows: TGTGCCAGCAGAAATAGGAATAGCAATCAGCCCCAGCATTTT.

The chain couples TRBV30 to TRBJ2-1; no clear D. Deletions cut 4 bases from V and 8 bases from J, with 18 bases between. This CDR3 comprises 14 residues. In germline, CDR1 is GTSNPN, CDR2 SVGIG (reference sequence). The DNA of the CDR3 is TGTGCCTGGACCCCACCGACATCTTTCCATGAGCAGTTCTTC. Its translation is CAWTPPTSFHEQFF. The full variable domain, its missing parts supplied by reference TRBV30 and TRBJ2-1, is SQTIHQWPATLVQPVGSPLSLECTVEGTSNPNLYWYRQAAGRGLQLLFYSVGIGQISSEVPQNLSASRPQDRQFILSSKKLLLSDSGFYLCAWTPPTSFHEQFFGPGTRLTVL.

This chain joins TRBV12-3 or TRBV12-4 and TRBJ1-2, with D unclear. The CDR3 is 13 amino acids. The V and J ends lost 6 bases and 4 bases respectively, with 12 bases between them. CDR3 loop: CASRLTDLYGYTF. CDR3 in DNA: TGTGCCAGCAGATTGACCGACCTCTATGGCTACACCTTC.

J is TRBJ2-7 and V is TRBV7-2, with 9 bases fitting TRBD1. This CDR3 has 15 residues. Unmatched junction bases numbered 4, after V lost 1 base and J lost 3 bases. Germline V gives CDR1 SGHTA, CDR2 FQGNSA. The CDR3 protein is CASSLGGQGFYEQYF. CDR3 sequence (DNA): TGTGCCAGCAGCTTAGGGGGACAGGGATTCTACGAGCAGTACTTC.

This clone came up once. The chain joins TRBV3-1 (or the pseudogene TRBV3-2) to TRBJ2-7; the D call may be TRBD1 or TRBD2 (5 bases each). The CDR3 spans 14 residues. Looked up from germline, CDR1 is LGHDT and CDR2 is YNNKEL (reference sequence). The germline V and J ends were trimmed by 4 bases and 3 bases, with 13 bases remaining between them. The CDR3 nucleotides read TGTGCCAGCAGCCTCCGGGACGGACGCTACGAGCAGTACTTC. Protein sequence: CASSLRDGRYEQYF.

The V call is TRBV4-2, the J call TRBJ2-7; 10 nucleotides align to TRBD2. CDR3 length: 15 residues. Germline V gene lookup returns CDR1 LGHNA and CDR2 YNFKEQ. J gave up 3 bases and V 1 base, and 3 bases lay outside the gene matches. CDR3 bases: TGTGCCAGCAGCCAAGTGGCTAGCGGGAGCTACGAGCAGTACTTC. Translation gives CASSQVASGSYEQYF.

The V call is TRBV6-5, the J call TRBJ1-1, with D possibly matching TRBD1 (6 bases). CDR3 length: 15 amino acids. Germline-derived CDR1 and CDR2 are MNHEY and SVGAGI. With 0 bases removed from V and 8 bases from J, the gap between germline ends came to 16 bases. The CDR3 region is CASSYSRGARREAFF. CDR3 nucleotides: TGTGCCAGCAGTTACTCGAGGGGGGCGAGGAGAGAAGCTTTCTTT.

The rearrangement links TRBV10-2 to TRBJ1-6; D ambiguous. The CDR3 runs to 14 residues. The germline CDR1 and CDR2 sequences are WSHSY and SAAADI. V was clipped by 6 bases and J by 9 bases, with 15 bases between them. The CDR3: CASRAGGPPSPLHF. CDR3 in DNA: TGCGCCAGCAGGGCGGGAGGGCCCCCTTCACCCCTCCACTTT.

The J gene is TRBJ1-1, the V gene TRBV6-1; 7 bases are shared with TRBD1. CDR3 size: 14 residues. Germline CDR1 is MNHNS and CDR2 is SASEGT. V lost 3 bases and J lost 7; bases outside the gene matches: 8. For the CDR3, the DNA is TGTGCCAGCAGTGACCCGACAGGGAGGGGTGAAGCTTTCTTT. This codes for CASSDPTGRGEAFF.

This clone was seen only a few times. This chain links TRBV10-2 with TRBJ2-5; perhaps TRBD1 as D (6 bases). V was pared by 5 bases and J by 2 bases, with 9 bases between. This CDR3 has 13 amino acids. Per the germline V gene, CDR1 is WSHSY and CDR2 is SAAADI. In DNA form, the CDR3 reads TGCGCCAGCAGTTGGGGGACACAAGAGACCCAGTACTTC. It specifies CASSWGTQETQYF.

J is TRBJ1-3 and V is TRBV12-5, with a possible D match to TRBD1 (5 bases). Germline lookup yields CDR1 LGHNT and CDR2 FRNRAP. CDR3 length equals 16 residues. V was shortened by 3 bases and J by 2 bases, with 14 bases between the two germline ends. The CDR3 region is CASGFVRGRTGNTIYF. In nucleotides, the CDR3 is TGTGCTAGTGGTTTCGTTCGGGGGAGAACTGGAAACACCATATATTTT.

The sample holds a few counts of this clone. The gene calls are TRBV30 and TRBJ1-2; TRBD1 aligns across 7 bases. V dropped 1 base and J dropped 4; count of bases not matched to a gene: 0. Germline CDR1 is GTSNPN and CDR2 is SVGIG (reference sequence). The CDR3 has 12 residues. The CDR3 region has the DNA TGTGCCTGGAGTGAGGGGGCCTATGGCTACACCTTC. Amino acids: CAWSEGAYGYTF.

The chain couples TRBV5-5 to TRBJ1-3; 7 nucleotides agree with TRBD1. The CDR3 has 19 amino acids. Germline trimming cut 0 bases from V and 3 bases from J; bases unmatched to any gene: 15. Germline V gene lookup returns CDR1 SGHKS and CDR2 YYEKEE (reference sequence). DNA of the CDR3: TGTGCCAGCAGCTTGGAGCGGGGACAGTACTCGAACCTTGGAAACACCATATATTTT. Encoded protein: CASSLERGQYSNLGNTIYF.

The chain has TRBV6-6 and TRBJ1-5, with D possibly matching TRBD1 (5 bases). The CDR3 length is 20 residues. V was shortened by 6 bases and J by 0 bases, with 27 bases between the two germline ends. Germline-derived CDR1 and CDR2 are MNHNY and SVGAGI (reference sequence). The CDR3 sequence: CASSFPPRGPQPYSNQPQHF. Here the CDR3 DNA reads TGTGCCAGCAGCTTCCCCCCTCGGGGACCTCAACCCTATAGCAATCAGCCCCAGCATTTT.

The CDR3 sequence: CASSTRQGLGEQYF. DNA of the CDR3: TGTGCCAGTAGTACGAGACAGGGTCTGGGAGAGCAGTACTTC. The rearrangement joins TRBV19 to TRBJ2-7, with 7 bases matching TRBD1. The CDR3 covers 14 residues. CDR1 is LNHDA, CDR2 SQIVND, per germline (reference sequence). V shed 4 bases, J shed 7 bases, and the junction held 10 bases outside the gene matches.

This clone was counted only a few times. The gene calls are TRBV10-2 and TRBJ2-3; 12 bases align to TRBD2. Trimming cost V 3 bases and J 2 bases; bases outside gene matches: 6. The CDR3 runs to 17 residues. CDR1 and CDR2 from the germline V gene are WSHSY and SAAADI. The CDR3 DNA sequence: TGCGCCAGCAGTGAATCCGGACTAGCGGGATACACAGATACGCAGTATTTT. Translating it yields CASSESGLAGYTDTQYF.

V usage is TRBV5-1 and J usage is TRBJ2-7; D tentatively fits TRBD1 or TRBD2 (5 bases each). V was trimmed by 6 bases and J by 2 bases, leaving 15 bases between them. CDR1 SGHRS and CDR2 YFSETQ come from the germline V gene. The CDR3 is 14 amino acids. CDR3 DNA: TGCGCCAGCAATACCGGGACGAGTGCCTACGAGCAGTACTTC. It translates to CASNTGTSAYEQYF.

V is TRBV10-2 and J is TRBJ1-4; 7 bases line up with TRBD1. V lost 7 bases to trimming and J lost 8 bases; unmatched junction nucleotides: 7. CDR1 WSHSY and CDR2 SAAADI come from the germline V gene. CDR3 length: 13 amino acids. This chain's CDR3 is CASTLGGREKLFF. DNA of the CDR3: TGCGCCAGCACTTTAGGGGGCCGGGAAAAACTGTTTTTT.